Detailed here is one T cell receptor beta chain. Its cognate antigen is unknown. The CDR3 length is 13 residues. CDR1 is GTSNPN, CDR2 SVGIG, per germline (reference sequence). Trimming left V 0 bases short and J 6 bases short, with 11 bases between. Generated by immunoSEQ multiplex PCR, the TCRdb table keeps only in-frame clones and is missing some. The sample holds 20,000 to 25,000 clones, 65% to 85% seen once. This record comes from a study of OX40 agonist ivuxolimab in advanced cancers. For the study at large: Treatment received earlier with anti-PD-1, anti-PD-L1 or anti-CTLA-4 agents was allowed, and approximately 44% had some. Broader study findings: Both CD4+ and CD8+ T cell populations in blood had undergone clonal expansion by week 6 at 0.1 to 3.0 mg/kg. Some of the lowest clonal expansion was seen in partial responders at 0.1-3.0 mg/kg.

The input for sequencing was CD4+ or CD8+ T cells sorted from blood, taken in a trial of the OX40 agonist ivuxolimab. The TCR was taken from an adult with an advanced solid tumor such as melanoma, head and neck, liver or kidney cancer. The chain couples TRBV30 to TRBJ1-2; D remains ambiguous. The chain's CDR3 is CAWSVLGINGYTF. CDR3 sequence (DNA): TGTGCCTGGAGTGTACTGGGCATTAATGGCTACACCTTC. Together with reference TRBV30 and TRBJ1-2, the CDR3 gives the full variable domain: SQTIHQWPATLVQPVGSPLSLECTVEGTSNPNLYWYRQAAGRGLQLLFYSVGIGQISSEVPQNLSASRPQDRQFILSSKKLLLSDSGFYLCAWSVLGINGYTFGSGTRLTVV.